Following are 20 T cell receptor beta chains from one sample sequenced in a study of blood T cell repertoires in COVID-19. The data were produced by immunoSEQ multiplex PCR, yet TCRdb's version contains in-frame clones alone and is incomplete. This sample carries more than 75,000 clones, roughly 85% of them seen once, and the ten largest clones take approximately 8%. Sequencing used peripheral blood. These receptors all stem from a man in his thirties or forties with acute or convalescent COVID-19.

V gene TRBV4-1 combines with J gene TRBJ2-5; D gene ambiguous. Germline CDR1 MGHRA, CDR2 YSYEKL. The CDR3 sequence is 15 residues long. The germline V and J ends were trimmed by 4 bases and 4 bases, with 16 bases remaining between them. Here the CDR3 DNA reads TGCGCCAGCAGCCTTCTAGGCCTTCCCCCAGAGACCCAGTACTTC. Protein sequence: CASSLLGLPPETQYF.

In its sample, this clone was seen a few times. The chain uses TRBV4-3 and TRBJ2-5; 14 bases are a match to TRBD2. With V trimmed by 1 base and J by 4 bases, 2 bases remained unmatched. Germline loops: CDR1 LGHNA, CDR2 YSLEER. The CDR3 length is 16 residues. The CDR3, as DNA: TGCGCCAGCAGCCAAGCCGGGACTAGCGGGAGAGAGACCCAGTACTTC. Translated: CASSQAGTSGRETQYF.

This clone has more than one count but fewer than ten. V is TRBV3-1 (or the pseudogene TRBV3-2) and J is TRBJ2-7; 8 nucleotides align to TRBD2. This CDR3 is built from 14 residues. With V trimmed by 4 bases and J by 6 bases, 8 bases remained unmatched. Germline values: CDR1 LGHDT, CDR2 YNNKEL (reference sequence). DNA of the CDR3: TGTGCCAGCAGCCCAACCGGGACTAGTCTCGAGCAGTACTTC. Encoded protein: CASSPTGTSLEQYF.

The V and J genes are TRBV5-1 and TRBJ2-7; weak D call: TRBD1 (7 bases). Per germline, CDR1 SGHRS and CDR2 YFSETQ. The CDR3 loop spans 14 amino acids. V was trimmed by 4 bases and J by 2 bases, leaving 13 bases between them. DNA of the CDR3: TGCGCCAGCAGCGTGGCGGGACAGCCCTACGAGCAGTACTTC. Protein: CASSVAGQPYEQYF.

DNA for the CDR3: TGTGCCATCGGGAGTAAGGAGACCCAGTACTTC. Its translation is CAIGSKETQYF. The chain employs TRBV10-3 and TRBJ2-5, with D perhaps TRBD2 (5 bases). The ends were cut back, 8 bases at V and 5 bases at J, with 9 bases in the middle. Looked up from germline, CDR1 is ENHRY and CDR2 is SYGVKD. The CDR3 totals 11 residues.

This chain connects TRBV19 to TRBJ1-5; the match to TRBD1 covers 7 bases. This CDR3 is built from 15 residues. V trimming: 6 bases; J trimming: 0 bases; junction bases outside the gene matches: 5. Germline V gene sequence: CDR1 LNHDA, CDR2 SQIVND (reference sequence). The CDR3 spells CASRTGSYSNQPQHF. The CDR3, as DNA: TGTGCCAGTAGGACAGGGAGTTATAGCAATCAGCCCCAGCATTTT.

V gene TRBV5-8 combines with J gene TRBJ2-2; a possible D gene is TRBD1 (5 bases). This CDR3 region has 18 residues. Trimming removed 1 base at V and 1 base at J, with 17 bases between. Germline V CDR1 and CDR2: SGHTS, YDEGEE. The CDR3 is CASSLPVYGAMNTGELFF. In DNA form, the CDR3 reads TGTGCCAGCAGCTTGCCGGTTTATGGGGCCATGAACACCGGGGAGCTGTTTTTT.

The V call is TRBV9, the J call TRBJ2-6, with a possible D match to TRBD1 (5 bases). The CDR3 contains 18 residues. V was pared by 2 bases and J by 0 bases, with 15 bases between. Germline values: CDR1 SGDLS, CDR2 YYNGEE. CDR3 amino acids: CASSVPTAADSGANVLTF. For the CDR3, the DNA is TGTGCCAGCAGCGTCCCGACAGCCGCAGACTCTGGGGCCAACGTCCTGACTTTC. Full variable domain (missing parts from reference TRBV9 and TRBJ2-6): DSGVTQTPKHLITATGQRVTLRCSPRSGDLSVYWYQQSLDQGLQFLIQYYNGEERAKGNILERFSAQQFPDLHSELNLSSLELGDSALYFCASSVPTAADSGANVLTFGAGSRLTVL.

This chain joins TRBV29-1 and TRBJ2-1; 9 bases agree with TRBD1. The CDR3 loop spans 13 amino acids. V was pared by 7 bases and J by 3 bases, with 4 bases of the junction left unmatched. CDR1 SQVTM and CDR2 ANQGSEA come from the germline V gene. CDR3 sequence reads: CSAGTGNYNEQFF. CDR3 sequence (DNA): TGCAGCGCAGGGACAGGGAACTACAATGAGCAGTTCTTC.

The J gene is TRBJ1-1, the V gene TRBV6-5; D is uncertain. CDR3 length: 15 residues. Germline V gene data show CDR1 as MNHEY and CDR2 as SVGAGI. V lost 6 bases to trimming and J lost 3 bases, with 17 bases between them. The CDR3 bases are TGTGCCAGCAGCCCCCCTTTTGGGAGGGACACTGAAGCTTTCTTT. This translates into CASSPPFGRDTEAFF.

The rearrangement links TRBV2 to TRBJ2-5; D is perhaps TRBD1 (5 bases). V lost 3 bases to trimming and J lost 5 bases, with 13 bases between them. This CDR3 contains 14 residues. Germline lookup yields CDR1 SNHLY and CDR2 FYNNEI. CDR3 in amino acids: CASSDSTARETQYF. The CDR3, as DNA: TGTGCCAGCAGTGACTCGACAGCGCGGGAGACCCAGTACTTC.

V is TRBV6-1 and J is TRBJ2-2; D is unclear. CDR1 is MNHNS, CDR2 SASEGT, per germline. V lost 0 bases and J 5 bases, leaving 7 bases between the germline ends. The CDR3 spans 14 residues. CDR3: CASSEAAETGELFF. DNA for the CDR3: TGTGCCAGCAGTGAAGCGGCGGAGACCGGGGAGCTGTTTTTT.

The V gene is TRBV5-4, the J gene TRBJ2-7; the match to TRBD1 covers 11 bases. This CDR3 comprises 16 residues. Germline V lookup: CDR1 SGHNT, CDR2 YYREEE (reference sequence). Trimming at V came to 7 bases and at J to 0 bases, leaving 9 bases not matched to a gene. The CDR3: CASGTGGSASSYEQYF. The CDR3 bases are TGTGCCAGCGGGACAGGGGGATCGGCCAGCTCCTACGAGCAGTACTTC.

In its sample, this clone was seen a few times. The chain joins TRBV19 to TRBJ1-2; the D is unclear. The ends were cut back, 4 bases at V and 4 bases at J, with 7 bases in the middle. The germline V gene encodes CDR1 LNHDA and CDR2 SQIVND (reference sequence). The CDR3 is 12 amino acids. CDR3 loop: CASSTKVYGYTF. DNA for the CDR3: TGTGCCAGTAGTACTAAAGTCTATGGCTACACCTTC.

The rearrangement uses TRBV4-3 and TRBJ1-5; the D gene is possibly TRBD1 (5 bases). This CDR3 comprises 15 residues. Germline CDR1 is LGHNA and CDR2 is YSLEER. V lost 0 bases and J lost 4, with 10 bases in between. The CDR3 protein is CASSQDMKGNQPQHF. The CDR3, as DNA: TGCGCCAGCAGCCAAGATATGAAGGGGAATCAGCCCCAGCATTTT.

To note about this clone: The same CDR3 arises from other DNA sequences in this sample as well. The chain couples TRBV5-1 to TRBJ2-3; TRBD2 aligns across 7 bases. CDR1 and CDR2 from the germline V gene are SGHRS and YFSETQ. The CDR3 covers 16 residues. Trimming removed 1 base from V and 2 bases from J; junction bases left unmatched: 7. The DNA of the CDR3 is TGCGCCAGCAGCTTGCAGGGCGGGGGTTCCACAGATACGCAGTATTTT. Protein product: CASSLQGGGSTDTQYF.

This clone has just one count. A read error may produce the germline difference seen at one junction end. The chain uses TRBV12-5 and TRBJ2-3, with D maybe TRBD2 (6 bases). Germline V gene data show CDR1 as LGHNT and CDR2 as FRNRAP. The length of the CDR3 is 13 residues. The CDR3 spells CASGLGRGDTQYF. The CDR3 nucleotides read TGTGCTAGTGGGTTGGGCCGGGGGGATACGCAGTATTTT.

The CDR3 DNA sequence: TGTGCCAGCAGTTTAGGGCAGGGAACGAACGGCTACACCTTC. This gives the protein CASSLGQGTNGYTF. V usage is TRBV28 and J usage is TRBJ1-2; maybe TRBD1 (5 bases). V was trimmed by 2 bases and J by 8 bases, leaving 15 bases between them. This CDR3 is 14 amino acids long. Per the germline V gene, CDR1 is MDHEN and CDR2 is SYDVKM.

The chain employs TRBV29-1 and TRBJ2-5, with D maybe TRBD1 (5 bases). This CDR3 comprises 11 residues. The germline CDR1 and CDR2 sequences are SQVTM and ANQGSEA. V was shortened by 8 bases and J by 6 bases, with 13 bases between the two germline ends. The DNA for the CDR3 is TGCAGCTCGGTCAGGGAACAGACCCAGTACTTC. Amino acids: CSSVREQTQYF.

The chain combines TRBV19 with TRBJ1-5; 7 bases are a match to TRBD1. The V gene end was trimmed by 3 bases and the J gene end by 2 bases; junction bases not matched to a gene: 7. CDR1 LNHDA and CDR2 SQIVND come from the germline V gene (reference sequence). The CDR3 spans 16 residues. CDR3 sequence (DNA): TGTGCCAGTAGTATCCCCCCCACAGGGGGCAATCAGCCCCAGCATTTT. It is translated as CASSIPPTGGNQPQHF.